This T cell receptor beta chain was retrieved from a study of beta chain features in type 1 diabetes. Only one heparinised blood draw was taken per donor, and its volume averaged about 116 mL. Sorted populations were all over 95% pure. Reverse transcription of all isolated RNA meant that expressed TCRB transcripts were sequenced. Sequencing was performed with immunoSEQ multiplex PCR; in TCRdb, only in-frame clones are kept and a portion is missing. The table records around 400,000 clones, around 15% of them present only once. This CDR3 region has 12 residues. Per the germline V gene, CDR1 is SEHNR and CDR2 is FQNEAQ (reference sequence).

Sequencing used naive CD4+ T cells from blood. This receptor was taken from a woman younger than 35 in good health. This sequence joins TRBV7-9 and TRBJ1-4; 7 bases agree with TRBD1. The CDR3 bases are TGTGCTGTGGGGACAGCTAATGAAAAACTGTTTTTT. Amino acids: CAVGTANEKLFF.